These 27 T cell receptor beta chains share one sample of origin, sequenced in a study of cytomegalovirus exposure and HLA in healthy donors. Generated by immunoSEQ multiplex PCR, the TCRdb table keeps only in-frame clones and is missing some. The sample carries under 95,000 clones, roughly 88% recorded once. Source material: PBMCs. These receptors were collected from a man under 40 in good health and CMV-seronegative.

CDR3 DNA: TGTGCCAGCAGCTTAGGGGCGGGGTTCTACGAGCAGTACTTC. It encodes CASSLGAGFYEQYF. This chain joins TRBV11-2 and TRBJ2-7, with a tentative D call TRBD2 (6 bases). The germline CDR1 and CDR2 sequences are SGHAT and FQNNGV. The V end was cut by 1 base, the J end by 3 bases, with 10 bases between. The CDR3 spans 14 residues.

The CDR3: CASSVQEGNTIYF. As DNA, the CDR3 is TGTGCCAGCTCAGTACAGGAAGGAAACACCATATATTTT. The genes are TRBV18 and TRBJ1-3, with D possibly TRBD1 on 5 matching bases. Trimming pared 5 bases from V and 4 bases from J, leaving 9 bases between. The CDR3 totals 13 residues. CDR1 is KGHSH, CDR2 LQKENI, per germline.

This clone was seen a handful of times. This chain joins TRBV9 and TRBJ1-4; weak D call: TRBD1 (5 bases). The V end lost 2 bases, the J end lost 3 bases, and 20 bases lay between the germline ends. Looked up from germline, CDR1 is SGDLS and CDR2 is YYNGEE. CDR3 length equals 18 residues. As DNA, the CDR3 is TGTGCCAGCAGCGTCCGGGCCCTAAATACGGGGGCTAATGAAAAACTGTTTTTT. Protein product: CASSVRALNTGANEKLFF.

This chain connects TRBV27 to TRBJ1-6; TRBD1 agrees at 7 bases. Germline V gene sequence: CDR1 MNHEY, CDR2 SMNVEV (reference sequence). This CDR3 has 16 amino acids. The junction had 5 bases not matched to a gene; V was cut back by 6 bases and J by 0 bases. The CDR3 DNA follows: TGTGCCAGCAGGTGGACAGGTAGCTCCTATAATTCACCCCTCCACTTT. Translating gives CASRWTGSSYNSPLHF.

The chain combines TRBV10-1 with TRBJ2-3; 7 bases are shared with TRBD2. This CDR3 contains 14 residues. V was pared by 4 bases and J by 2 bases, with 3 bases of the junction left unmatched. Germline V gene lookup returns CDR1 WNHNN and CDR2 SYGVQD (reference sequence). The chain's CDR3 is CASSGGDYTDTQYF. CDR3 coding DNA: TGCGCCAGCAGTGGTGGGGACTACACAGATACGCAGTATTTT.

The CDR3 coding sequence is TGTGCCAGCAGCCTCGACGGGGGTGGCTACACCTTC. Translating gives CASSLDGGGYTF. This chain links TRBV6-1 with TRBJ1-2; weak D call: TRBD1 (5 bases). CDR1 is MNHNS and CDR2 is SASEGT in the germline V gene. The CDR3 length is 12 residues. With 6 bases removed from V and 7 bases from J, the gap between germline ends came to 12 bases.

The chain uses TRBV27 and TRBJ1-2, with D unresolved. V lost 0 bases and J lost 0, with 8 bases in between. This CDR3 comprises 15 residues. The germline V gene has CDR1 MNHEY and CDR2 SMNVEV (reference sequence). The DNA of the CDR3 is TGTGCCAGCAGTTTATCGGTAGTCTCTAACTATGGCTACACCTTC. Translating it yields CASSLSVVSNYGYTF.

This chain links TRBV9 with TRBJ1-2; 8 nucleotides align to TRBD1. Germline CDR1 reads SGDLS; CDR2 reads YYNGEE. V shed 3 bases, J shed 5 bases, and the junction held 3 bases outside the gene matches. This CDR3 is 13 amino acids long. CDR3 DNA sequence: TGTGCCAGCAGCGCGGACAGGGAATATGGCTACACCTTC. It codes for CASSADREYGYTF.

The CDR3 reads CASSWTGGELFF. As DNA, the CDR3 is TGTGCCAGCAGTTGGACTGGAGGGGAGCTGTTTTTT. This rearrangement joins TRBV6-5 to TRBJ2-2, with a weak D call TRBD2 (5 bases). The CDR3 consists of 12 residues. Per the germline V gene, CDR1 is MNHEY and CDR2 is SVGAGI. Between the trimmed V and J ends, which lost 4 bases and 8 bases, there was a span of 8 bases.

J is TRBJ2-3 and V is TRBV4-2, with 9 bases lining up with TRBD1. With 0 bases clipped from V and 8 bases from J, the junction kept 6 bases outside the gene matches. Germline CDR1 is LGHNA and CDR2 is YNFKEQ. This CDR3 spans 15 amino acids. The CDR3 sequence is CASSQDSGGQGTQYF. The CDR3 DNA reads as TGTGCCAGCAGCCAAGATTCGGGGGGACAGGGTACGCAGTATTTT.

The chain is built from TRBV11-2 and TRBJ1-1; D gene ambiguous. This CDR3 is built from 12 residues. Deletions cut 1 base from V and 4 bases from J, with 4 bases between. The germline CDR1 and CDR2 sequences are SGHAT and FQNNGV. The chain's CDR3 is CASSLVSTEAFF. Here the CDR3 DNA reads TGTGCCAGCAGCTTAGTGAGCACTGAAGCTTTCTTT.

J is TRBJ1-1 and V is TRBV7-9, with D uncertain. Trimming shortened V by 1 base and J by 1 base, and 10 bases separated the two germline ends. Germline CDR1 reads SEHNR; CDR2 reads FQNEAQ (reference sequence). This CDR3 spans 15 amino acids. CDR3 residues: CASSLDRGRNTEAFF. CDR3 bases: TGTGCCAGCAGCTTAGACCGAGGGAGGAACACTGAAGCTTTCTTT.

V is TRBV18 and J is TRBJ1-4, with D tentatively TRBD1 (6 bases). Trimming pared 3 bases from V and 5 bases from J, leaving 13 bases between. The CDR3 length is 15 residues. Germline V gives CDR1 KGHSH, CDR2 LQKENI. CDR3 DNA sequence: TGTGCCAGCTCACCGGTGGGACATGGGAATGAAAAACTGTTTTTT. Translation: CASSPVGHGNEKLFF.

The chain carries TRBV2 and TRBJ1-5, with 10 bases aligning to TRBD1. V dropped 5 bases and J dropped 4; count of bases not matched to a gene: 5. The CDR3 is 15 amino acids. The germline gives CDR1 SNHLY, CDR2 FYNNEI. The CDR3, as DNA: TGTGCCAGCAGTTTCGGACAGGGGGAAAATCAGCCCCAGCATTTT. It encodes CASSFGQGENQPQHF.

This clone was found a few times. CDR3 nucleotides: TGCGCCAGCACGCGGGCGGTGACCCGACCAGATACGCAGTATTTT. Translation gives CASTRAVTRPDTQYF. V gene TRBV4-1 combines with J gene TRBJ2-3; D is perhaps TRBD2 (5 bases). Trimming took 7 bases from V and 4 from J, leaving 18 bases between them. The CDR3 is made up of 15 amino acids. Per the germline V gene, CDR1 is MGHRA and CDR2 is YSYEKL.

The chain has TRBV18 and TRBJ2-3; possible D gene TRBD1, 7 bases. CDR1 and CDR2 (germline): KGHSH, LQKENI. V dropped 11 bases and J dropped 3 bases, with 15 bases sitting between them. The CDR3 runs 13 residues. Here the CDR3 DNA reads TGTGCCGGAGGGGACAGCGGAACAGATACGCAGTATTTT. The encoded protein is CAGGDSGTDTQYF.

This chain uses TRBV6-1 with TRBJ1-2; D gene uncertain. Germline assignment: CDR1 MNHNS and CDR2 SASEGT. The CDR3 covers 13 residues. Deletions cut 5 bases from V and 4 bases from J, with 11 bases between. CDR3 bases: TGTGCCAGCAGTAGGGCGGGGAGCTATGGCTACACCTTC. It is translated as CASSRAGSYGYTF.

The chain carries TRBV19 and TRBJ2-3; 10 bases align to TRBD2. The CDR3 is 17 residues long. The germline CDR1 and CDR2 sequences are LNHDA and SQIVND (reference sequence). The J segment lost 0 bases and the V segment lost 8 bases, leaving 11 bases of the junction unmatched. The CDR3 DNA sequence: TGTGCCAGTTACCCGGGACTAGCGACAAGAAGCACAGATACGCAGTATTTT. Amino acid sequence: CASYPGLATRSTDTQYF.

V usage is TRBV7-2 and J usage is TRBJ2-1; TRBD1 aligns across 8 bases. V lost 4 bases, J lost 8 bases, and 10 bases stayed unmatched. Germline CDR1 and CDR2: SGHTA and FQGNSA. CDR3 length: 15 residues. CDR3 in amino acids: CASSSHPDRVHEQFF. The CDR3 nucleotides are TGTGCCAGCAGCTCCCATCCGGACAGGGTCCATGAGCAGTTCTTC.

The rearrangement joins TRBV11-3 to TRBJ2-2; D remains ambiguous. Looked up from germline, CDR1 is SGHNT and CDR2 is YENEEA. This CDR3 has 16 amino acids. Trimming stripped 1 base from V and 2 bases from J, with 11 bases between. This chain's CDR3 is CASSLAFGSNTGELFF. In DNA, the CDR3 is TGTGCCAGCAGCTTAGCATTCGGGTCTAACACCGGGGAGCTGTTTTTT.

J is TRBJ2-2 and V is TRBV7-3, with 8 nucleotides matching TRBD2. CDR3 size: 20 residues. Germline assignment: CDR1 SGHTA and CDR2 FQGTGA. The ends lost 5 bases at V and 0 bases at J; junction bases unmatched: 17. CDR3 DNA sequence: TGTGCCAGCAGCCCCTCCCTTGTTGCGGGAGGACTAACGAACACCGGGGAGCTGTTTTTT. This sequence encodes CASSPSLVAGGLTNTGELFF. Looking up the rest from reference TRBV7-3 and TRBJ2-2 gives the full variable domain: GAGVSQTPSNKVTEKGKYVELRCDPISGHTALYWYRQSLGQGPEFLIYFQGTGAADDSGLPNDRFFAVRPEGSVSTLKIQRTERGDSAVYLCASSPSLVAGGLTNTGELFFGEGSRLTVL.

The rearrangement uses TRBV5-1 and TRBJ2-1, with 10 bases aligning to TRBD2. The J segment lost 9 bases and the V segment lost 0 bases, leaving 6 bases of the junction unmatched. This CDR3 has 15 residues. CDR1 and CDR2 (germline): SGHRS, YFSETQ. In DNA, the CDR3 is TGCGCCAGCAGCTTGGGGACTAGCGGCCAGGGTGAGCAGTTCTTC. Encoded protein: CASSLGTSGQGEQFF.

The rearrangement links TRBV28 to TRBJ2-3, with 9 bases fitting TRBD2. Germline V gene sequence: CDR1 MDHEN, CDR2 SYDVKM. The CDR3 is made up of 19 amino acids. V gave up 7 bases and J gave up 4 bases; unmatched junction bases: 21. The CDR3 sequence is CASKERAFASGTSSDTQYF. CDR3 sequence (DNA): TGTGCCAGCAAAGAGAGGGCTTTCGCTAGCGGGACTTCATCAGATACGCAGTATTTT.

This chain uses TRBV6-5 with TRBJ2-5, with 8 bases fitting TRBD1. The trim removed 6 bases at V and 3 bases at J, leaving 6 bases unmatched. The CDR3 extends over 14 amino acids. Germline V CDR1 and CDR2: MNHEY, SVGAGI. In nucleotides, the CDR3 is TGTGCCAGCAGACCTTTGACAGGGGAAGAGACCCAGTACTTC. This encodes CASRPLTGEETQYF.

V is TRBV5-1 and J is TRBJ1-1; D uncertain. V dropped 2 bases and J dropped 2 bases, with 10 bases sitting between them. The CDR3 sequence is 14 residues long. Germline V gene data show CDR1 as SGHRS and CDR2 as YFSETQ. The CDR3 loop is CASSLTEFNTEAFF. The CDR3 DNA sequence: TGCGCCAGCAGCTTAACAGAATTTAACACTGAAGCTTTCTTT.

The chain is built from TRBV7-8 and TRBJ1-4, with a possible D match to TRBD1 (5 bases). The V gene's germline CDR1 is SGHVS and CDR2 FQNEAQ. The CDR3 totals 15 residues. V lost 4 bases and J lost 8, with 17 bases in between. In DNA, the CDR3 is TGTGCCAGCAGCTCAACGGGACTCCTGAGGGAAAAACTGTTTTTT. Encoded protein: CASSSTGLLREKLFF.

The J gene is TRBJ2-2, the V gene TRBV5-1; the match to TRBD1 covers 7 bases. The germline CDR1 and CDR2 sequences are SGHRS and YFSETQ. The CDR3 has 15 amino acids. The V and J ends lost 5 bases and 1 base, in that order; junction bases with no gene match: 5. The DNA for the CDR3 is TGCGCCAGCAGGGTGGGGGACAGGAACACCGGGGAGCTGTTTTTT. Protein sequence: CASRVGDRNTGELFF. Filled out from reference TRBV5-1 and TRBJ2-2, the complete variable domain reads KAGVTQTPRYLIKTRGQQVTLSCSPISGHRSVSWYQQTPGQGLQFLFEYFSETQRNKGNFPGRFSGRQFSNSRSEMNVSTLELGDSALYLCASRVGDRNTGELFFGEGSRLTVL.